This T cell receptor (beta chain) was observed in a study of T-cell reconstitution after alpha-beta-depleted transplantation in children listed by TCRdb under 2016. Regarding the complete study: The study quantitatively tracked T-cell immune reconstitution after TCRalphabeta/CD19-depleted allogeneic hematopoietic cell transplantation in children using TCR repertoire profiling.

The CDR3 runs 14 residues from the cysteine to the phenylalanine. The entry retains the CDR3 DNA only, 42 bases that are in frame from base 1. CDR1 and CDR2, per the germline V gene, are SGHRS and YFSETQ. Clipping removes 2 bases from V and 8 bases from J, with 6 as the unmatched junction base count. There are a few counts of this clonotype. The antigen it binds to is not known. Base qualities are not provided; no much larger clone lies one nucleotide away. The library was obtained by PCR. TCRdb names Illumina HiSeq 2500 as the instrument used. Molecular barcoding was employed in the preparation of TCR libraries, with unique molecular identifiers being used to normalize TCRbeta repertoire quantification. TCRdb passed the public sequencing reads through fastp at Q25 and MiXCR, retaining productive beta sequences. Rows with one shared CDR3 protein collapse into an entry with the most common genes and DNA. This sample holds around 600,000 distinct CDR3 sequences; roughly 15% were observed only once. The leading ten clones occupy 0.85% to 1.3% of the sample.

The source was PBMCs from the stem cell graft donor, collected from the stem cell graft. This receptor was taken from a human donor who donated a stem cell graft to a child with acute myeloid leukemia. The V and J genes are TRBV5-1 and TRBJ2-1, and 8 bases in between align with TRBD1. The CDR3 region reads CASSFQGADDEQFF. The DNA reads TGCGCCAGCAGCTTCCAGGGGGCAGACGATGAGCAGTTCTTC.